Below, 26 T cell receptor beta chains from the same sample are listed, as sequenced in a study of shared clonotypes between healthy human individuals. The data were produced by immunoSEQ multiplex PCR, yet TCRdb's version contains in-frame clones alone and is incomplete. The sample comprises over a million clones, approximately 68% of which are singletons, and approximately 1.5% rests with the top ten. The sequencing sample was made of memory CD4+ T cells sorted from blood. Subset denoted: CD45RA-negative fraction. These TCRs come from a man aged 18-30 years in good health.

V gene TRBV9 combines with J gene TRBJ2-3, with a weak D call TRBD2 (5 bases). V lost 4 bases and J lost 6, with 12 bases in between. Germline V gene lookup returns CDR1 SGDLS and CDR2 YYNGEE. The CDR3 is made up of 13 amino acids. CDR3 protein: CASSPRVRDTQYF. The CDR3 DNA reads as TGTGCCAGCAGCCCGAGGGTCCGGGATACGCAGTATTTT.

CDR3 bases: TGCGCCAGCAGCTTGGAGTCTTCGGGACAGAAGTACTTC. This codes for CASSLESSGQKYF. The chain is built from TRBV5-1 and TRBJ2-5, with 7 bases aligning to TRBD1. The CDR3 is 13 residues long. Looked up from germline, CDR1 is SGHRS and CDR2 is YFSETQ. Germline trimming cut 0 bases from V and 12 bases from J; bases unmatched to any gene: 8.

CDR3 in amino acids: CAISGSLAGAGNTIYF. The CDR3 nucleotides read TGTGCCATCAGTGGGAGTCTCGCGGGAGCCGGAAACACCATATATTTT. V gene TRBV10-3 combines with J gene TRBJ1-3; the D is unclear. The CDR3 sequence is 16 residues long. Germline V gene data show CDR1 as ENHRY and CDR2 as SYGVKD. V gave up 4 bases and J gave up 4 bases, with 17 bases separating them.

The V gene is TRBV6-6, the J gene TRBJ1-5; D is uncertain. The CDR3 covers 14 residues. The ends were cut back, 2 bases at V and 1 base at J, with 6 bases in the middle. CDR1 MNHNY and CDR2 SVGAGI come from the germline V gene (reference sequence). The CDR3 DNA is TGTGCCAGCAGTTACCTGGGAAGCAATCAGCCCCAGCATTTT. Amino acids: CASSYLGSNQPQHF.

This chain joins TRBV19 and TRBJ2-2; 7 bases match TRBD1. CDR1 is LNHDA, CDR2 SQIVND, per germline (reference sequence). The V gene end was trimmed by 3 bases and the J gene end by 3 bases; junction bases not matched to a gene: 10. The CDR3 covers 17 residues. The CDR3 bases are TGTGCCAGTAGTATCCCCACAGGGGCTCCCCACACCGGGGAGCTGTTTTTT. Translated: CASSIPTGAPHTGELFF.

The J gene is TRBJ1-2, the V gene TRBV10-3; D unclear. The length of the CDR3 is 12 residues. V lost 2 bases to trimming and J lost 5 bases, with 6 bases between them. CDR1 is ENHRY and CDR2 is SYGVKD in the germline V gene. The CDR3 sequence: CAISEGQYGYTF. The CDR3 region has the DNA TGTGCCATCAGTGAGGGTCAGTATGGCTACACCTTC.

The CDR3 is CASSLGVLAGRGDTGELFF. The CDR3, as DNA: TGTGCCAGCAGCCTTGGAGTCCTAGCGGGAAGGGGGGACACCGGGGAGCTGTTTTTT. This chain joins TRBV5-6 and TRBJ2-2; TRBD2 matches 9 bases. This CDR3 comprises 19 residues. The germline CDR1 and CDR2 sequences are SGHDT and YYEEEE. V was pared by 4 bases and J by 3 bases, with 16 bases of the junction left unmatched.

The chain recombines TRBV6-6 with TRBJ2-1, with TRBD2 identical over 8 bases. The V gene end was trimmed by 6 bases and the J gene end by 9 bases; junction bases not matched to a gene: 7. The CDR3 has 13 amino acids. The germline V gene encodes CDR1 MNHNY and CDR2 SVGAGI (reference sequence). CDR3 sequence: CASRLAGSVEQFF. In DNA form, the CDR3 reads TGTGCCAGCAGGCTAGCGGGTTCGGTTGAGCAGTTCTTC.

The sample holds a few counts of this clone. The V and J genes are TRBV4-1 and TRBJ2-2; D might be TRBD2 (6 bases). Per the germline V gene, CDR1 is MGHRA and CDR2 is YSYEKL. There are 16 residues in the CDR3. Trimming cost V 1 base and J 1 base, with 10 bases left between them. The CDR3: CASSQVTSRNTGELFF. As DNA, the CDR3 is TGCGCCAGCAGCCAAGTTACTAGCCGGAACACCGGGGAGCTGTTTTTT.

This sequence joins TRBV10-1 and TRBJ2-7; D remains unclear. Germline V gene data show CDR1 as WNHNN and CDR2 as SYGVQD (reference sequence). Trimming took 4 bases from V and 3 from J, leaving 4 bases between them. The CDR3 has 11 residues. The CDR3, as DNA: TGCGCCAGCAGTGTGGGCTACGAGCAGTACTTC. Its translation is CASSVGYEQYF.

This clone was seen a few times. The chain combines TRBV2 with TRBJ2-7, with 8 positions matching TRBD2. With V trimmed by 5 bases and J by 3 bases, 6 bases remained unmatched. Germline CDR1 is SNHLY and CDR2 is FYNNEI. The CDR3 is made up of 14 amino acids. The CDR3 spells CASSQLADRYEQYF. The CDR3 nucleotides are TGTGCCAGCAGTCAACTAGCGGACCGCTACGAGCAGTACTTC.

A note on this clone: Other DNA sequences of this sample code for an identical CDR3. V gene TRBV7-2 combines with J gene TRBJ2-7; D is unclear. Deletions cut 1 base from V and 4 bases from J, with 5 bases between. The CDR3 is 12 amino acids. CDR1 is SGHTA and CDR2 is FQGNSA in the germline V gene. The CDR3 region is CASSLDAYEQYF. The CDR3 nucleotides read TGTGCCAGCAGCTTAGACGCTTACGAGCAGTACTTC.

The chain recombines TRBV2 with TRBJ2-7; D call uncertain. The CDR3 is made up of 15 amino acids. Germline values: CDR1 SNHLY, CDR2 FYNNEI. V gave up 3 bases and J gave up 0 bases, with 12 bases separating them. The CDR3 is CASSDPYSFSYEQYF. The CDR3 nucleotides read TGTGCCAGCAGTGATCCCTACAGTTTCTCCTACGAGCAGTACTTC.

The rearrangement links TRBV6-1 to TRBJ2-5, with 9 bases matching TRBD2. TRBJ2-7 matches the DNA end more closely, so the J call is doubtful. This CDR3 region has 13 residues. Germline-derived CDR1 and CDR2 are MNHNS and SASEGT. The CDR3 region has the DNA TGTGCCAGCAGTGATAGCGGGGGATACGAGCAGTACTTC. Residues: CASSDSGGYEQYF.

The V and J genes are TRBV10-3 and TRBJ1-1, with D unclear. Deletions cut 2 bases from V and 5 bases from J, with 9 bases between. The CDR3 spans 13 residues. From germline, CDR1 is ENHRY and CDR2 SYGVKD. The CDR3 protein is CAISEGKITEAFF. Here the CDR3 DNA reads TGTGCCATCAGTGAGGGAAAGATTACTGAAGCTTTCTTT.

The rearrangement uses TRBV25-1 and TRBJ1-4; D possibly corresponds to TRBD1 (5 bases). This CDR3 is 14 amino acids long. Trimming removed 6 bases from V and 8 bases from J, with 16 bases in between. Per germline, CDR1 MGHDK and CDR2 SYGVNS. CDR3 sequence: CASREGIGREKLFF. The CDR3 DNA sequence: TGTGCCAGCAGGGAGGGGATTGGGAGAGAAAAACTGTTTTTT. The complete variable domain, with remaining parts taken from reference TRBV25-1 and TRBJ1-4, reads EADIYQTPRYLVIGTGKKITLECSQTMGHDKMYWYQQDPGMELHLIHYSYGVNSTEKGDLSSESTVSRIRTEHFPLTLESARPSHTSQYLCASREGIGREKLFFGSGTQLSVL.

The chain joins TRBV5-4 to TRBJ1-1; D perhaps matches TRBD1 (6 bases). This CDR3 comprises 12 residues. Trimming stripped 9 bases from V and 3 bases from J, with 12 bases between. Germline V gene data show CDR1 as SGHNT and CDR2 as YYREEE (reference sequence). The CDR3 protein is CATEGGDTEAFF. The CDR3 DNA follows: TGTGCCACGGAGGGGGGCGACACTGAAGCTTTCTTT.

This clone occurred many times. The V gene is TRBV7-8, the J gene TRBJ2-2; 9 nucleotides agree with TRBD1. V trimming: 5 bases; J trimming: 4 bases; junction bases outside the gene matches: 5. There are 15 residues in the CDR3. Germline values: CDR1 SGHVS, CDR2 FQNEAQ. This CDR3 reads CASSPGQGGTGELFF. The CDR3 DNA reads TGTGCCAGCAGCCCGGGACAGGGTGGCACCGGGGAGCTGTTTTTT.

In nucleotides, the CDR3 is TGCGCCAGCAGCCAAGGAGGCTTCTACACAGATACGCAGTATTTT. Translating it yields CASSQGGFYTDTQYF. The chain joins TRBV4-3 to TRBJ2-3; the D is unclear. V was shortened by 1 base and J by 2 bases, with 10 bases between the two germline ends. CDR1 and CDR2 (germline): LGHNA, YSLEER. The CDR3 is 15 residues long.

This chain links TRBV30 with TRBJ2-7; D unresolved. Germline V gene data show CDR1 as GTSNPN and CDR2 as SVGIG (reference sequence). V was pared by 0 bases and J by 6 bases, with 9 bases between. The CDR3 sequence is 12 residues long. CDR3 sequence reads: CAWSVPGSEQYF. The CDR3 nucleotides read TGTGCCTGGAGTGTTCCGGGCTCCGAGCAGTACTTC.

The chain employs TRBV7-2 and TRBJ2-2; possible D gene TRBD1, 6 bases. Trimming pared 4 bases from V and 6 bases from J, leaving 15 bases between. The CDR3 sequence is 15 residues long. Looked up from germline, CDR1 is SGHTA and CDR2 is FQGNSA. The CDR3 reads CASSWAARGSGELFF. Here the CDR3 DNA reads TGTGCCAGCAGCTGGGCGGCTAGGGGGTCCGGGGAGCTGTTTTTT.

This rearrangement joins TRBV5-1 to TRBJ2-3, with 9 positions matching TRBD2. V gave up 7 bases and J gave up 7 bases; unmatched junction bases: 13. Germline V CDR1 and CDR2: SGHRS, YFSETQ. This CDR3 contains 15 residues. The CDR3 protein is CASGPRSGSGNTQYF. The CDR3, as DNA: TGCGCCAGCGGGCCACGTAGCGGGAGTGGCAATACGCAGTATTTT.

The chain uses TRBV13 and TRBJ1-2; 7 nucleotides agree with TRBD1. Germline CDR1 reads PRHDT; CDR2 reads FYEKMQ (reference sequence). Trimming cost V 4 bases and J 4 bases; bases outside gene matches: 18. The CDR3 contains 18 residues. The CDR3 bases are TGTGCCAGCAGCTATTCGGGACAGCCGGATATTTTCCTCTATGGCTACACCTTC. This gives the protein CASSYSGQPDIFLYGYTF.

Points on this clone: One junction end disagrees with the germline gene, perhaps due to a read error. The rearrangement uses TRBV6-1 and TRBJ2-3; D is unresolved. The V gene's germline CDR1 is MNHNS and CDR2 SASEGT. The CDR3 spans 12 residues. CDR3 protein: CASREDGVTQYF. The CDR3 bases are TGTGCCAGCAGGGAAGACGGTGTTACGCAGTATTTT.

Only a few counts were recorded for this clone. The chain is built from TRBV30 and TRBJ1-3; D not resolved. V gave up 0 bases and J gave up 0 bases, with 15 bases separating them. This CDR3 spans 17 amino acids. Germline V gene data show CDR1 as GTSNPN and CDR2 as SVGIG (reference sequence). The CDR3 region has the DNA TGTGCCTGGAGTGTATCCGATAGGGCGTACTCTGGAAACACCATATATTTT. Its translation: CAWSVSDRAYSGNTIYF.

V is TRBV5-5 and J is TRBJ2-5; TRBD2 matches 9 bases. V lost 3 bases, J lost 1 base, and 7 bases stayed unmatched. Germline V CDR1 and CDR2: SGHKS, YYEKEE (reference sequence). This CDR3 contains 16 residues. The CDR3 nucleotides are TGTGCCAGCAGCTACACCGGGACTAGCTCCCAAGAGACCCAGTACTTC. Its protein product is CASSYTGTSSQETQYF. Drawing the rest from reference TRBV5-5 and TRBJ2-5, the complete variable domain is DAGVTQSPTHLIKTRGQQVTLRCSPISGHKSVSWYQQVLGQGPQFIFQYYEKEERGRGNFPDRFSARQFPNYSSELNVNALLLGDSALYLCASSYTGTSSQETQYFGPGTRLLVL.